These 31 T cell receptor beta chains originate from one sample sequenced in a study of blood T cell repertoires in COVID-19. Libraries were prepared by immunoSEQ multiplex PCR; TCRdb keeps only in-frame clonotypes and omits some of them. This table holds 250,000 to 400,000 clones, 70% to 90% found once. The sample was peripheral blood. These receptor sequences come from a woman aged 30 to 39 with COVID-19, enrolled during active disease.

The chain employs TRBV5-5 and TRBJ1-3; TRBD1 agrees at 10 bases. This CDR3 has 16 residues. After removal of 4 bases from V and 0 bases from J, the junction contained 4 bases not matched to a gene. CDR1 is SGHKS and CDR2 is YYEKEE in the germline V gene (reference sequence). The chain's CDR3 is CASSPGTGASGNTIYF. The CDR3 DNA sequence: TGTGCCAGCAGCCCAGGGACAGGGGCCTCTGGAAACACCATATATTTT.

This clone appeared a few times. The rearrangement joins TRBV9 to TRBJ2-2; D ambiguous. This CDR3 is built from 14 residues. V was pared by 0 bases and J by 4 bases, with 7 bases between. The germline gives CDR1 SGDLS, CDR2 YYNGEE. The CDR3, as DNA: TGTGCCAGCAGCGTAGGTTTCAGCACCGGGGAGCTGTTTTTT. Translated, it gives CASSVGFSTGELFF.

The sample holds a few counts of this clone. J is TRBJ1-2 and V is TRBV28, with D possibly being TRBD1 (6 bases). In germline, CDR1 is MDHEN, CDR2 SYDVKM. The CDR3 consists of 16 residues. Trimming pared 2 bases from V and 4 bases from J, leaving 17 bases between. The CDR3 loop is CASSLGVLTGIYGYTF. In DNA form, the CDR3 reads TGTGCCAGCAGTTTAGGAGTACTGACAGGAATCTATGGCTACACCTTC.

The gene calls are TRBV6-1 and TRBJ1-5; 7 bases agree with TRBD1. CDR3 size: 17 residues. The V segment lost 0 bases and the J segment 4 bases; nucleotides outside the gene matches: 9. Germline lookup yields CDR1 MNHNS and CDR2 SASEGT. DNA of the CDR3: TGTGCCAGCAGTGAAGCCGCTAACAGGGGCCCAAATCAGCCCCAGCATTTT. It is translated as CASSEAANRGPNQPQHF.

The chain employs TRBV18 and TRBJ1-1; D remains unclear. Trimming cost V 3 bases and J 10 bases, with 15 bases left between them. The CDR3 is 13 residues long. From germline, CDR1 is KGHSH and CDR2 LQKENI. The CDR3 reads CASSPDRSPGAFF. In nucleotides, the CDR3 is TGTGCCAGCTCACCTGACCGCTCCCCGGGAGCTTTCTTT.

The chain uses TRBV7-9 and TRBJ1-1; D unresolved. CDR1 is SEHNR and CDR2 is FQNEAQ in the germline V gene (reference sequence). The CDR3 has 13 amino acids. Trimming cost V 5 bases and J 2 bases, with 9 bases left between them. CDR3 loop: CASSPPGNTEAFF. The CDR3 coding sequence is TGTGCCAGCAGCCCTCCAGGTAACACTGAAGCTTTCTTT.

The DNA for the CDR3 is TGTGCCAGCAGCCAGCGGGGGGTCAACACAGATACGCAGTATTTT. It is translated as CASSQRGVNTDTQYF. This rearrangement joins TRBV3-1 (or the pseudogene TRBV3-2) to TRBJ2-3; TRBD2 matches 8 bases. Germline trimming cut 3 bases from V and 2 bases from J; bases unmatched to any gene: 4. Germline-derived CDR1 and CDR2 are LGHDT and YNNKEL (reference sequence). There are 15 residues in the CDR3.

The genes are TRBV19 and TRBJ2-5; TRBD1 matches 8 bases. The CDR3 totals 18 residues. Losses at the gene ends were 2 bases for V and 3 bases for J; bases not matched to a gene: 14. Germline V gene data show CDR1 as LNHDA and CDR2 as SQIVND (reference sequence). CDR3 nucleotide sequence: TGTGCCAGTAGTATACGGCCAGGGGGCGTGGGACGTGAAGAGACCCAGTACTTC. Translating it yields CASSIRPGGVGREETQYF.

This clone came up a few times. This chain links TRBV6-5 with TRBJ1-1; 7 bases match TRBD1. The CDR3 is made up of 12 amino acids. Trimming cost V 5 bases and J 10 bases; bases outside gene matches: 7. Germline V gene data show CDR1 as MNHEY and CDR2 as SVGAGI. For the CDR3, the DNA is TGTGCCAGCAGTCGAGACAGGGAACGAGCTTTCTTT. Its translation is CASSRDRERAFF.

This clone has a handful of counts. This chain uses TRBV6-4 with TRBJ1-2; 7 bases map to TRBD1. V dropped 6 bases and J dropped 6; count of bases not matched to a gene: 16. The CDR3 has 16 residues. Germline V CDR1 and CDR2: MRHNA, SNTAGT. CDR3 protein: CASSYTVDRVMDGYTF. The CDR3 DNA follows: TGTGCCAGCAGCTATACAGTTGACAGGGTCATGGATGGCTACACCTTC.

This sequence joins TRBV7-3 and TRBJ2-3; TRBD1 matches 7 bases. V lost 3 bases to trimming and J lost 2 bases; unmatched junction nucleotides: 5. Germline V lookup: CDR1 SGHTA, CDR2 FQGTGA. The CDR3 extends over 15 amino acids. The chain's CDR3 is CASSLTGRVTDTQYF. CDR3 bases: TGTGCCAGCAGCTTGACAGGGAGAGTCACAGATACGCAGTATTTT.

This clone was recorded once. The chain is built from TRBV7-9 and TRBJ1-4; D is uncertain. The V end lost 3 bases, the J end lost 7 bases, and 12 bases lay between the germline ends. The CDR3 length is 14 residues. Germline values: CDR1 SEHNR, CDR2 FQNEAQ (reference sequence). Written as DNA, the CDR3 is TGTGCCAGCAGCTTCCGTGGAGTTGTTGAAAAACTGTTTTTT. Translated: CASSFRGVVEKLFF. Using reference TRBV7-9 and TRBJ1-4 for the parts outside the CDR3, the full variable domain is DTGVSQNPRHKITKRGQNVTFRCDPISEHNRLYWYRQTLGQGPEFLTYFQNEAQLEKSRLLSDRFSAERPKGSFSTLEIQRTEQGDSAMYLCASSFRGVVEKLFFGSGTQLSVL.

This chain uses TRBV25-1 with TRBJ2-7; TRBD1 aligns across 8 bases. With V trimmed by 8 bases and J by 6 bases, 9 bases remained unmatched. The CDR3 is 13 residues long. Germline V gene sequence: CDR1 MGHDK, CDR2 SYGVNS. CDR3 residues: CASSPDRVSEQYF. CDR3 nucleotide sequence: TGTGCCAGCTCTCCGGACAGGGTGAGCGAGCAGTACTTC.

The CDR3 DNA is TGTGCCAGCAGCTTAGTCGGGACAGGGGTGAAGCAGTACTTC. Residues: CASSLVGTGVKQYF. The chain couples TRBV7-2 to TRBJ2-7, with 10 positions matching TRBD1. Germline CDR1 reads SGHTA; CDR2 reads FQGNSA. This CDR3 contains 14 residues. Losses at the gene ends were 1 base for V and 8 bases for J; bases not matched to a gene: 5. The full variable domain, with the rest looked up from reference TRBV7-2 and TRBJ2-7, is GAGVSQSPSNKVTEKGKDVELRCDPISGHTALYWYRQSLGQGLEFLIYFQGNSAPDKSGLPSDRFSAERTGGSVSTLTIQRTQQEDSAVYLCASSLVGTGVKQYFGPGTRLTVT.

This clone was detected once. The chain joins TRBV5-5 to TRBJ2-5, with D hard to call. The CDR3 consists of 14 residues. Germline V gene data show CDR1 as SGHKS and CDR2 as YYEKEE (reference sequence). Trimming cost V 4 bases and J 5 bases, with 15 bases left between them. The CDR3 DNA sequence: TGTGCCAGCAGCGTGAGGCTCAACAAGGAGACCCAGTACTTC. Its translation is CASSVRLNKETQYF. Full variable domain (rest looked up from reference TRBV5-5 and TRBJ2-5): DAGVTQSPTHLIKTRGQQVTLRCSPISGHKSVSWYQQVLGQGPQFIFQYYEKEERGRGNFPDRFSARQFPNYSSELNVNALLLGDSALYLCASSVRLNKETQYFGPGTRLLVL.

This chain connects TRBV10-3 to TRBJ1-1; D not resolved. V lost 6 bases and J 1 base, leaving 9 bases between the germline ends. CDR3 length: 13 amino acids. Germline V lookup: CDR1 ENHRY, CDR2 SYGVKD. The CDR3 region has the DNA TGTGCCATCAGATCGACTGGGAACACTGAAGCTTTCTTT. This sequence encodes CAIRSTGNTEAFF.

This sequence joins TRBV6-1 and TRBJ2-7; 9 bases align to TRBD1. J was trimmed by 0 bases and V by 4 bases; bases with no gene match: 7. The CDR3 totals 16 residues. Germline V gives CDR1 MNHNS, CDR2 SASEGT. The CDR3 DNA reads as TGTGCCAGCAGTGCCGGGACAGGGTATCCCTCCTACGAGCAGTACTTC. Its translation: CASSAGTGYPSYEQYF.

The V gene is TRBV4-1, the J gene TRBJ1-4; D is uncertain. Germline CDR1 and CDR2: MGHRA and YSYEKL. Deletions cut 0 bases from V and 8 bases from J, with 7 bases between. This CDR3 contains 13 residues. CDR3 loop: CASSQEGGEKLFF. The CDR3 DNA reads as TGCGCCAGCAGCCAAGAGGGAGGGGAAAAACTGTTTTTT.

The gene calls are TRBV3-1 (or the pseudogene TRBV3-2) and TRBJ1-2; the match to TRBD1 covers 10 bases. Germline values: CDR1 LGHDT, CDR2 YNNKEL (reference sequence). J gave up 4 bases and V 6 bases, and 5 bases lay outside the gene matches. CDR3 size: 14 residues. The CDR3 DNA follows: TGTGCCAGCAGTCTGGGACAGGGGCTCTATGGCTACACCTTC. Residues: CASSLGQGLYGYTF.

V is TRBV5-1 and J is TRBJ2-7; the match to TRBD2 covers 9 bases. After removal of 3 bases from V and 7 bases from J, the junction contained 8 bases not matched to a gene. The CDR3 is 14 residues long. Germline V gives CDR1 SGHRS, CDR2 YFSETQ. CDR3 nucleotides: TGCGCCAGCAGCTCGACTAGCGGTTTGTTTGAGCAGTACTTC. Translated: CASSSTSGLFEQYF. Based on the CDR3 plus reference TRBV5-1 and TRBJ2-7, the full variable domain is KAGVTQTPRYLIKTRGQQVTLSCSPISGHRSVSWYQQTPGQGLQFLFEYFSETQRNKGNFPGRFSGRQFSNSRSEMNVSTLELGDSALYLCASSSTSGLFEQYFGPGTRLTVT.

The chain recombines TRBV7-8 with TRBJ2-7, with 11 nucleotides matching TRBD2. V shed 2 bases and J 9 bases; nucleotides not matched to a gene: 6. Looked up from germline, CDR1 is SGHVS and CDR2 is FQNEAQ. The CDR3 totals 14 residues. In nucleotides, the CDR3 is TGTGCCAGCAGCTTACCCAGTAGCGGGGGGGTGCAGTACTTC. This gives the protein CASSLPSSGGVQYF.

The DNA of the CDR3 is TGCGCCAGCAGTGACTCCCGGACTAGCAACACCGGGGAGCTGTTTTTT. Its translation: CASSDSRTSNTGELFF. J is TRBJ2-2 and V is TRBV5-1; 8 nucleotides line up with TRBD2. Germline CDR1 and CDR2: SGHRS and YFSETQ. V was pared by 5 bases and J by 2 bases, with 8 bases of the junction left unmatched. The CDR3 runs to 16 residues.

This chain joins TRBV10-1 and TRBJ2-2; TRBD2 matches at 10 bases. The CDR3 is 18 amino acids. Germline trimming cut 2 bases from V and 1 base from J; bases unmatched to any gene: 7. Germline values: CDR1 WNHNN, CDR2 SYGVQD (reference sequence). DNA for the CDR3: TGCGCCAGCAGTGAGCGGCTAGCGGGGGCCAAGAACACCGGGGAGCTGTTTTTT. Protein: CASSERLAGAKNTGELFF.

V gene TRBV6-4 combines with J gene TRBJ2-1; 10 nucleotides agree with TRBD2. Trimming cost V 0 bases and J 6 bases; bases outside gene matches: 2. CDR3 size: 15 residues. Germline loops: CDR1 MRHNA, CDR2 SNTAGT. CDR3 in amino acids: CASSDSSGGANEQFF. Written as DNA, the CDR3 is TGTGCCAGCAGTGACTCGAGCGGGGGGGCCAATGAGCAGTTCTTC.

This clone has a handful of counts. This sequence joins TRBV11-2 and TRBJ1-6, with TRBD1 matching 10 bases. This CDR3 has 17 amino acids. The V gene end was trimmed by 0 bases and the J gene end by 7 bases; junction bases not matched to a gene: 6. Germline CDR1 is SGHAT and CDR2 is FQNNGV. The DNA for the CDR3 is TGTGCCAGCAGCTTAGATCTTGGGACAGGGGAAAATTCACCCCTCCACTTT. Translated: CASSLDLGTGENSPLHF.

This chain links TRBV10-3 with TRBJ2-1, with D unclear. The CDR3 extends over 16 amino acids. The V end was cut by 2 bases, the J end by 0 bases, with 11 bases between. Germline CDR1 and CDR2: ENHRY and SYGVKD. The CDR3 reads CAISEGTPSSYNEQFF. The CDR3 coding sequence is TGTGCCATCAGTGAGGGTACCCCGAGCTCCTACAATGAGCAGTTCTTC.

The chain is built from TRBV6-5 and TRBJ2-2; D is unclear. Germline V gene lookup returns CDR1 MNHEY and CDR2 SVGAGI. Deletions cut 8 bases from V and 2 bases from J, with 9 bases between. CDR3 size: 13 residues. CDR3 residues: CASLGANTGELFF. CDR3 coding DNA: TGTGCCAGCCTCGGAGCCAACACCGGGGAGCTGTTTTTT.

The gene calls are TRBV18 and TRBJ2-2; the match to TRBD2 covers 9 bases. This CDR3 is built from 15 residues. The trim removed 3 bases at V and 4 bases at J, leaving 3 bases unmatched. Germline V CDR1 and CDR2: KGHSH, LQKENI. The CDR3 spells CASSPSGGSTGELFF. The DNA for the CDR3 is TGTGCCAGCTCACCCAGCGGGGGGAGCACCGGGGAGCTGTTTTTT.

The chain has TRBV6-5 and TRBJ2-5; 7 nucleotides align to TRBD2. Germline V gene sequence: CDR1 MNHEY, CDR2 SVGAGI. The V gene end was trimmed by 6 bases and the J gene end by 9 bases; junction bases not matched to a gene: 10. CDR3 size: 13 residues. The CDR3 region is CASSPTGGRPQYF. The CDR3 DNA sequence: TGTGCCAGCAGCCCCACGGGCGGGAGACCCCAGTACTTC.

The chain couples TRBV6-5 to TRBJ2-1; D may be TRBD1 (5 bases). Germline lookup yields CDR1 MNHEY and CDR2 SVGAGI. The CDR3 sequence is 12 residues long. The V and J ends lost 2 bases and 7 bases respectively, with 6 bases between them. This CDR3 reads CASSYGANEQFF. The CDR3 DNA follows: TGTGCCAGCAGTTACGGGGCGAATGAGCAGTTCTTC.

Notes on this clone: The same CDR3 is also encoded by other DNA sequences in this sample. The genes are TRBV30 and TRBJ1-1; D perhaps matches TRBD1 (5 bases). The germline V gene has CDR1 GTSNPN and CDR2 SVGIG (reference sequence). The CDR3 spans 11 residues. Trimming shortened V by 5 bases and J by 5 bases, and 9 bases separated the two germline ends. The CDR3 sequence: CAWARETEAFF. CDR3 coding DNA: TGTGCCTGGGCCAGGGAAACTGAAGCTTTCTTT.